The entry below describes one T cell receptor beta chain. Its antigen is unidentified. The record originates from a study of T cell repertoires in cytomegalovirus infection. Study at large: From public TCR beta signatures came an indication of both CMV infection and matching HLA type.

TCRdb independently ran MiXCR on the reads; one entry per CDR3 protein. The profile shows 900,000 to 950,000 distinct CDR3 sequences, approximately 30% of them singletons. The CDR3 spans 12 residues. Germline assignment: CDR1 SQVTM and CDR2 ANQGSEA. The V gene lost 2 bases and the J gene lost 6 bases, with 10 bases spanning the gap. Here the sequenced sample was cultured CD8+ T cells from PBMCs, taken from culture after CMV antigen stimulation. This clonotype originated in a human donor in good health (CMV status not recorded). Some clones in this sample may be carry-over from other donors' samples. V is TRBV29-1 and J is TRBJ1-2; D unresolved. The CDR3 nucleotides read TGCAGCGTTGAATTGCGTGGGAATGGCTACACCTTC. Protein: CSVELRGNGYTF.